This T cell receptor (beta chain) was identified during a study of T cell responses to AZD1222 COVID-19 vaccine. V was shortened by 4 bases and J by 3 bases, with 11 bases between the two germline ends. CDR3 size: 14 residues. CDR1 is SGHKS, CDR2 YYEKEE, per germline (reference sequence). The assay was immunoSEQ multiplex PCR, and TCRdb's table has in-frame clones only and misses some. The clone table shows about 140,000 clones, with the ten largest holding around 2.2%. This chain links TRBV5-5 with TRBJ2-1; TRBD1 might be the D (5 bases). The sequence was obtained from an adult in good health. Sequencing input: peripheral blood. CDR3 coding DNA: TGTGCCAGCAGCAAGGACATCGTCTACAATGAGCAGTTCTTC. Its translation: CASSKDIVYNEQFF.